This T cell receptor (beta chain) originates from a study of Ad26.COV2.S vaccination and SARS-CoV-2 variants. TCRdb's copy holds only in-frame clones and misses some; the assay was immunoSEQ multiplex PCR. Here the sample spans 350,000 to 500,000 clones, about 90% being singletons. Treatment denoted: around 19 received Ad26.COV2.S at low or high dose, single or two shots; several received placebo; per-sample allocation not given. Day 63 after the first injection of vaccine or placebo was the sampling time. Expression of Wuhan-strain SARS-CoV-2 spike came from the Ad26 vector that formed the vaccine. This CDR3 has 14 amino acids. Per germline, CDR1 SGDLS and CDR2 YYNGEE. Trimming left V 2 bases short and J 0 bases short, with 9 bases between. To note about this clone: At the DNA level, this CDR3 is encoded by other sequences in the same sample as well.

The source material was peripheral blood, sampled in a trial of Ad26.COV2.S vaccine versus placebo. The source is a person aged 18 to 59 who received the Ad26.COV2.S COVID-19 vaccine or a placebo. V usage is TRBV9 and J usage is TRBJ2-7; TRBD1 or TRBD2 may be the D gene (5 bases each). In nucleotides, the CDR3 is TGTGCCAGCAGCGTTGGGACGGACTCCTACGAGCAGTACTTC. It specifies CASSVGTDSYEQYF.